This entry lists 32 T cell receptor beta chains sequenced from one sample in a study of regulatory T cells in long-lasting Graves disease. Library construction for TCR beta used iRepertoire HTBI primers and Arm-PCR of CDR3 regions. TCRdb used MiXCR to reprocess the multiplex PCR reads, holding one entry per CDR3 protein. The sample consists of a few hundred thousand distinct CDR3 sequences, 20% to 25% of them appearing once. Time point noted: newly diagnosed GD, antithyroid drugs for less than 3 months. The authors made the TCR library using RNA they extracted from PBMCs. Source: peripheral blood mononuclear cells (PBMCs), taken at new diagnosis, from a patient treated with antithyroid drugs. These receptors all stem from a female donor with Graves disease.

This clonotype was recorded many times. The V call is TRBV7-9, the J call TRBJ2-5; D not resolved. The CDR3 runs 16 residues. V was trimmed by 3 bases and J by 0 bases, leaving 14 bases between them. CDR1 SEHNR and CDR2 FQNEAQ come from the germline V gene (reference sequence). The CDR3 reads CASSFGVRPYQETQYF. The CDR3, as DNA: TGTGCCAGCAGCTTTGGCGTCAGGCCGTACCAAGAGACCCAGTACTTC.

A note on this clonotype: This likely stems from a read error, as it lies one base from a far larger clone. The V call is TRBV2, the J call TRBJ2-1; 8 bases align to TRBD2. This CDR3 has 15 amino acids. The ends lost 5 bases at V and 8 bases at J; junction bases unmatched: 11. CDR1 and CDR2 (germline): SNHLY, FYNNEI. CDR3 nucleotide sequence: TGTGCCAGCAGTCGGGGACTAGTGGGGCCCGATGAGCAGTTCTTC. The encoded protein is CASSRGLVGPDEQFF.

The chain uses TRBV20-1 and TRBJ2-7, with 12 bases lining up with TRBD2. CDR3 length: 16 amino acids. Germline V CDR1 and CDR2: DFQATT, SNEGSKA (reference sequence). After removal of 0 bases from V and 1 base from J, the junction contained 4 bases not matched to a gene. Written as DNA, the CDR3 is TGCAGTGCTAGAGATAATGGACTAGCGGGATCCTACGAGCAGTACTTC. Protein product: CSARDNGLAGSYEQYF.

This sequence joins TRBV7-2 and TRBJ2-1, with D perhaps matching TRBD1 or TRBD2 (5 bases each). The CDR3 extends over 13 amino acids. In germline, CDR1 is SGHTA, CDR2 FQGNSA. CDR3 sequence: CGTGTHPYNEQFF. In DNA, the CDR3 is TGTGGGACCGGGACCCACCCTTACAATGAGCAGTTCTTC.

This clonotype was picked up many times. This chain links TRBV2 with TRBJ1-2; D gene uncertain. V lost 4 bases, J lost 4 bases, and 13 bases lay in between. This CDR3 has 14 residues. Germline V gene sequence: CDR1 SNHLY, CDR2 FYNNEI. DNA for the CDR3: TGTGCCAGCAGTGTCCCCGAATACAGCTATGGCTACACCTTC. Translating it yields CASSVPEYSYGYTF.

This clonotype has ten or more counts. The rearrangement joins TRBV5-6 to TRBJ1-5; D is possibly TRBD1 (5 bases). The CDR3 runs 18 residues. Trimming took off 3 bases at V and 0 bases at J, with 19 bases between the two ends. Germline V CDR1 and CDR2: SGHDT, YYEEEE. In nucleotides, the CDR3 is TGTGCCAGCAGCTATTTGGGGCCCGATGGGTATAGCAATCAGCCCCAGCATTTT. Residues: CASSYLGPDGYSNQPQHF.

Concerning this clonotype: A much larger clone lies one base from this, so it may be a read error. The V call is TRBV20-1, the J call TRBJ2-1; the D is unclear. The CDR3 totals 12 residues. CDR1 is DFQATT, CDR2 SNEGSKA, per germline (reference sequence). CDR3: CSAGWSSYEQFF. DNA for the CDR3: TGCAGCGCCGGGTGGAGTTCCTACGAGCAGTTCTTC.

This chain uses TRBV7-9 with TRBJ1-1; weak D call: TRBD1 (5 bases). Germline V gives CDR1 SEHNR, CDR2 FQNEAQ (reference sequence). The CDR3 extends over 16 amino acids. The ends were cut back, 5 bases at V and 1 base at J, with 17 bases in the middle. CDR3 in amino acids: CASSDSSGGKNTEAFF. The CDR3 DNA reads TGTGCCAGCAGCGACTCCTCGGGGGGGAAGAACACTGAAGCTTTCTTT.

This clonotype showed up just a few times. V usage is TRBV27 and J usage is TRBJ1-3, with a tentative D call TRBD1 (6 bases). The CDR3 totals 13 residues. The V and J ends lost 5 bases and 6 bases respectively, with 11 bases between them. Germline lookup yields CDR1 MNHEY and CDR2 SMNVEV (reference sequence). CDR3 in amino acids: CASSPRGVNTIYF. The CDR3 DNA reads TGTGCCAGCAGTCCGAGGGGGGTAAACACCATATATTTT.

The chain combines TRBV2 with TRBJ2-1, with no clear D. The J call may be in error: the DNA end matches TRBJ2-5 better. CDR1 is SNHLY, CDR2 FYNNEI, per germline. The length of the CDR3 is 14 residues. This CDR3 is CASSPMGLRETQYF. CDR3 nucleotides: TGTGCCAGCAGTCCAATGGGGTTGAGAGAGACCCAGTACTTC.

This chain uses TRBV12-3 or TRBV12-4 with TRBJ1-1; D is uncertain. This CDR3 is built from 14 residues. V dropped 1 base and J dropped 1 base, with 7 bases sitting between them. For the CDR3, the DNA is TGTGCCAGCAGTTTAGTTCCGGCGAACACTGAAGCTTTCTTT. Translation gives CASSLVPANTEAFF.

This clonotype was seen ten or more times. The chain joins TRBV19 to TRBJ1-1; D gene uncertain. Germline loops: CDR1 LNHDA, CDR2 SQIVND (reference sequence). Trimming removed 0 bases from V and 1 base from J, with 3 bases in between. The CDR3 is 13 residues long. The CDR3 sequence: CASSIEGNTEAFF. The CDR3 DNA reads as TGTGCCAGTAGTATAGAAGGGAACACTGAAGCTTTCTTT.

The chain uses TRBV28 and TRBJ1-2, with D unresolved. Germline V gene data show CDR1 as MDHEN and CDR2 as SYDVKM. The CDR3 runs to 14 residues. V lost 10 bases, J lost 2 bases, and 17 bases lay in between. CDR3 nucleotides: TGTGCCATCCTTCCGGCAGACTCGAACTATGGCTACACCTTC. It specifies CAILPADSNYGYTF.

This clonotype was counted a single time. One base away lies a much larger clone, so this may be a sequencing read error. The chain couples TRBV20-1 to TRBJ1-4; TRBD1 might be the D (5 bases). CDR1 is DFQATT, CDR2 SNEGSKA, per germline (reference sequence). This CDR3 is 12 amino acids long. The DNA of the CDR3 is TGCAGTGCTAGAGGAGTGGGGGAAAAACCGTTTTTT. It yields the protein CSARGVGEKPFF.

This clonotype was seen a handful of times. The J gene is TRBJ2-2, the V gene TRBV9; either TRBD1 or TRBD2 may supply D (5 bases each). The V end lost 3 bases, the J end lost 4 bases, and 10 bases lay between the germline ends. This CDR3 is 14 amino acids long. CDR1 and CDR2 (germline): SGDLS, YYNGEE. Here the CDR3 DNA reads TGTGCCAGCAGCGCCGCAGGGAGCACCGGGGAGCTGTTTTTT. This codes for CASSAAGSTGELFF.

DNA for the CDR3: TGTGCCAGCAGCCGTCTTAGCGGGGGGGCCTATCGCCCGTTCTTC. The encoded protein is CASSRLSGGAYRPFF. The chain has TRBV7-3 and TRBJ2-1, with TRBD2 matching 11 bases. CDR3 length: 15 residues. Trimming removed 5 bases from V and 15 bases from J; junction bases left unmatched: 15. The germline V gene has CDR1 SGHTA and CDR2 FQGTGA. The full variable domain, completed using reference TRBV7-3 and TRBJ2-1, is GAGVSQTPSNKVTEKGKYVELRCDPISGHTALYWYRQSLGQGPEFLIYFQGTGAADDSGLPNDRFFAVRPEGSVSTLKIQRTERGDSAVYLCASSRLSGGAYRPFFGPGTRLTVL.

In its sample, this clonotype was seen a few times. A much larger clone lies a single base off, so this may be a read error. The chain links TRBV7-2 to TRBJ1-1; 11 nucleotides match TRBD1. The CDR3 is 13 residues long. CDR1 SGHTA and CDR2 FQGNSA come from the germline V gene. V lost 5 bases to trimming and J lost 6 bases; unmatched junction nucleotides: 2. Here the CDR3 reads CASSRTGGSEAFF. The DNA of the CDR3 is TGTGCCAGCAGCCGGACAGGGGGCTCTGAAGCTTTCTTT.

This clonotype was found many times. The genes are TRBV12-3 or TRBV12-4 and TRBJ2-7; 8 positions match TRBD2. This CDR3 is 14 amino acids long. Trimming at V came to 6 bases and at J to 6 bases, leaving 10 bases not matched to a gene. DNA for the CDR3: TGTGCCAGCAGCCAGACTAGCGATCTGTTCGAGCAGTACTTC. It specifies CASSQTSDLFEQYF.

The table lists this clonotype with many counts. The gene calls are TRBV29-1 and TRBJ2-5; perhaps D is TRBD1 or TRBD2 (5 bases each). CDR3 length: 13 amino acids. Germline assignment: CDR1 SQVTM and CDR2 ANQGSEA. Trimming removed 6 bases at V and 8 bases at J, with 19 bases between. CDR3 region: CSVLEGRRSTQYF. CDR3 DNA: TGCAGCGTCCTCGAGGGACGGCGAAGCACCCAGTACTTC.

This clonotype came up once. Since a far larger clone is one base different, this is likely a read error. The V and J genes are TRBV2 and TRBJ2-3; a weak D match, TRBD1 (8 bases). The CDR3 consists of 14 residues. Germline loops: CDR1 SNHLY, CDR2 FYNNEI. The CDR3 spells CASSIHRGGYEQSF. The CDR3 DNA is TGTGCCAGCAGTATACACAGGGGGGGGTATGAGCAGTCCTTC.

This clonotype was seen many times. The V and J genes are TRBV6-2 or TRBV6-3 and TRBJ1-2; D gene unclear. This CDR3 has 12 residues. Between the trimmed V and J ends, which lost 2 bases and 9 bases, there was a span of 10 bases. Germline values: CDR1 MNHEY, CDR2 SVGEGT. CDR3 sequence: CASSYVGVSYTF. Here the CDR3 DNA reads TGTGCCAGCAGTTACGTCGGGGTTAGCTACACCTTC.

This clonotype has a handful of counts. This chain uses TRBV20-1 with TRBJ2-1; TRBD2 matches 13 bases. V shed 7 bases, J shed 3 bases, and the junction held 15 bases outside the gene matches. This CDR3 region has 18 residues. Germline loops: CDR1 DFQATT, CDR2 SNEGSKA (reference sequence). As DNA, the CDR3 is TGCAGTGTCATAGGGACTAGCGGGACATTGGGGATCTACAATGAGCAGTTCTTC. The encoded protein is CSVIGTSGTLGIYNEQFF.

The table lists this clonotype with many counts. This CDR3 reads CASSSDWTYSYEQYF. The CDR3 DNA is TGTGCCAGCAGCTCGGATTGGACATACTCCTACGAGCAGTACTTC. The V and J genes are TRBV5-5 and TRBJ2-7, with a weak D call TRBD1 (5 bases). V lost 3 bases and J lost 0, with 13 bases in between. CDR3 size: 15 residues. CDR1 and CDR2 (germline): SGHKS, YYEKEE (reference sequence).

This clonotype was recorded a few times. The chain uses TRBV6-2 or TRBV6-3 and TRBJ2-5; D call uncertain. This CDR3 is built from 14 residues. Germline CDR1 and CDR2: MNHEY and SVGEGT. Trimming shortened V by 0 bases and J by 5 bases, and 10 bases separated the two germline ends. CDR3 coding DNA: TGTGCCAGCAGTTACTCCGCCGTGGGGGAGACCCAGTACTTC. It translates to CASSYSAVGETQYF.

This clonotype was seen ten or more times. The genes are TRBV7-2 and TRBJ2-4; D ambiguous. Germline CDR1 is SGHTA and CDR2 is FQGNSA. The V end was cut by 5 bases, the J end by 6 bases, with 11 bases between. CDR3 length: 13 residues. The CDR3 sequence is CASSPSSGNIQYF. The CDR3, as DNA: TGTGCCAGCAGCCCTTCGTCGGGAAACATTCAGTACTTC.

This clonotype was counted ten times or more. The chain couples TRBV20-1 to TRBJ1-4, with 7 bases identical to TRBD1. The J segment lost 7 bases and the V segment lost 4 bases, leaving 6 bases of the junction unmatched. The CDR3 is 13 amino acids. The germline CDR1 and CDR2 sequences are DFQATT and SNEGSKA (reference sequence). CDR3 sequence (DNA): TGCAGTGCTATGAGAGGGGGCGGTGAAAAACTGTTTTTT. This codes for CSAMRGGGEKLFF.

Of note for this clonotype: A far larger clone is one base from this, pointing to a likely read error. The V and J genes are TRBV2 and TRBJ2-1; D may correspond to TRBD1 or TRBD2 (5 bases each). Germline assignment: CDR1 SNHLY and CDR2 FYNNEI. The CDR3 is 13 residues long. The chain's CDR3 is CASSLGPVNERFF. The CDR3 DNA is TGTGCCAGCAGCCTGGGACCCGTCAATGAGCGGTTCTTC.

In this sample, this clonotype turned up many times. The rearrangement uses TRBV5-8 and TRBJ2-7; D gene unclear. Germline-derived CDR1 and CDR2 are SGHTS and YDEGEE. Trimming left V 0 bases short and J 1 base short, with 11 bases between. The CDR3 has 15 residues. CDR3 protein: CASSLGVGTSYEQYF. The CDR3 DNA reads TGTGCCAGCAGCTTGGGGGTTGGCACTTCCTACGAGCAGTACTTC.

This clonotype was observed at least ten times. The V gene is TRBV12-3 or TRBV12-4, the J gene TRBJ2-5, with TRBD2 matching over 11 bases. After removal of 6 bases from V and 5 bases from J, the junction contained 5 bases not matched to a gene. This CDR3 is built from 14 residues. The CDR3 spells CASSRLAGRETQYF. DNA of the CDR3: TGTGCCAGCAGCCGACTAGCGGGGAGGGAGACCCAGTACTTC.

This clonotype was seen many times. The V gene is TRBV6-1, the J gene TRBJ2-2; TRBD1 is a possible D gene (6 bases). Trimming shortened V by 6 bases and J by 0 bases, and 11 bases separated the two germline ends. Germline V CDR1 and CDR2: MNHNS, SASEGT. The CDR3 is made up of 15 amino acids. The CDR3 nucleotides read TGTGCCAGCAGGAACACAGGGCCGAACACCGGGGAGCTGTTTTTT. Translated: CASRNTGPNTGELFF.

In this sample, this clonotype turned up many times. The rearrangement links TRBV12-3 or TRBV12-4 to TRBJ2-5, with 7 bases matching TRBD1. The CDR3 contains 15 residues. V lost 4 bases and J lost 1; bases outside the gene matches: 6. The CDR3 sequence: CASSSQQGIQETQYF. The CDR3 DNA follows: TGTGCCAGCAGTTCTCAACAGGGGATCCAAGAGACCCAGTACTTC.

This clonotype was picked up many times. The chain couples TRBV28 to TRBJ2-7; 7 nucleotides line up with TRBD1. Germline CDR1 MDHEN, CDR2 SYDVKM. Germline trimming cut 8 bases from V and 2 bases from J; bases unmatched to any gene: 9. The CDR3 runs to 14 residues. CDR3 nucleotide sequence: TGTGCCAGCTCGATGCAGGGGGTCCCCTACGAGCAGTACTTC. Protein: CASSMQGVPYEQYF. Full variable domain (outside the CDR3, taken from reference TRBV28 and TRBJ2-7): DVKVTQSSRYLVKRTGEKVFLECVQDMDHENMFWYRQDPGLGLRLIYFSYDVKMKEKGDIPEGYSVSREKKERFSLILESASTNQTSMYLCASSMQGVPYEQYFGPGTRLTVT.